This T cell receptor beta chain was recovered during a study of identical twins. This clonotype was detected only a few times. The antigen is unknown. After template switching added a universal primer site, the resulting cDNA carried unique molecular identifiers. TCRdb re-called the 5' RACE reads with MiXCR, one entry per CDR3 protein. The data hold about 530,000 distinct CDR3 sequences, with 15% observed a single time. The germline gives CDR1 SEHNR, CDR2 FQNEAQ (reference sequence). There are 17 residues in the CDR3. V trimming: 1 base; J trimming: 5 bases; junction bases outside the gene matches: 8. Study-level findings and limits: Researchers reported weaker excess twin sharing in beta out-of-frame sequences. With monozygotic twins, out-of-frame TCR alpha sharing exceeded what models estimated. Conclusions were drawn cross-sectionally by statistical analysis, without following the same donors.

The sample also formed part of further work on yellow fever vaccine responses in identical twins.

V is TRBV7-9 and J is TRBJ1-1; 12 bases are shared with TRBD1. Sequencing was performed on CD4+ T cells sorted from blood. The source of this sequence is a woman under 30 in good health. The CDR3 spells CASSLGRGQGARTEAFF. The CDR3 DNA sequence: TGTGCCAGCAGCTTAGGCCGGGGACAGGGGGCGAGGACTGAAGCTTTCTTT. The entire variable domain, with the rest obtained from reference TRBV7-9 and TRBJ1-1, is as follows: DTGVSQNPRHKITKRGQNVTFRCDPISEHNRLYWYRQTLGQGPEFLTYFQNEAQLEKSRLLSDRFSAERPKGSFSTLEIQRTEQGDSAMYLCASSLGRGQGARTEAFFGQGTRLTVV.